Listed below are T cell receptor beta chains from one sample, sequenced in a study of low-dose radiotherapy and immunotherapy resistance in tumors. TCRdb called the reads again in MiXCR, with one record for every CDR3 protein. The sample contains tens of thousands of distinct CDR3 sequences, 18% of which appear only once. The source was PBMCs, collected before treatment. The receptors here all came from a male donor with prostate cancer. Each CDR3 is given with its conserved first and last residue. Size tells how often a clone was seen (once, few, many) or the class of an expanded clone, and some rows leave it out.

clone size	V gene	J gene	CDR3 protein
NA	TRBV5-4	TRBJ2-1	CASSPERREQFF
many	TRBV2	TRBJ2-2	CASRTGGGTGELFF
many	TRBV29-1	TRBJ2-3	CSVEVGRGLEDTQYF
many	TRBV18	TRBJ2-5	CASSGTGVMETQYF
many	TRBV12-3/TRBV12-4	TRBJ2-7	CASSRRRAYEQYF
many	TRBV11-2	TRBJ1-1	CASSPNTEAFF
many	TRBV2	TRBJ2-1	CASRTSGGYNEQFF
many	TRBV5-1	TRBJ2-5	CASSFRTGQGETQYF
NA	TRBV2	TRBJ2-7	CATQTSLGYEQYF
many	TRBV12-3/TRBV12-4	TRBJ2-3	CASSFGRDTQYF
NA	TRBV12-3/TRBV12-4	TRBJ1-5	CASSTTGSQHF
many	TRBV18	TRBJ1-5	CASSPKTGKDNQPQHF
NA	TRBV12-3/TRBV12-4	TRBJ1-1	CASSLGTGGTEAFF
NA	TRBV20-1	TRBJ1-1	CSARELENTEAFF
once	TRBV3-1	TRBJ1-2	CASSPDLRGYTF
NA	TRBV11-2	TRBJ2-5	CASSFPATAQYF
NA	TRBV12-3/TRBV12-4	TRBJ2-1	CASSTFGGGAADEQFF
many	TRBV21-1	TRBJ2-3	CASSHRDNTDTQYF
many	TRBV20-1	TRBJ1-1	CSAGLGANREAFF
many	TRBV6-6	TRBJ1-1	CASSPGNTEAFF
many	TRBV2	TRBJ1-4	CASSEATTNEKLFF
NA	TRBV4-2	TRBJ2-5	CASSQGVRASGGAGTQYF
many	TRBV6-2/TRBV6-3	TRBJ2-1	CASSGRTSGSNEQFF
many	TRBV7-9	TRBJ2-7	CASSPPTGYEQYF
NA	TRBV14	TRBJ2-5	CASSPLGQGNQETQYF
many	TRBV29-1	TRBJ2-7	CSVVGGGADYEQYF
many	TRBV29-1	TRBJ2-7	CSVDGAVGSYEQYF
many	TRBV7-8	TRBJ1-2	CASRARGGEGYTF